The 13 T cell receptor beta chains listed next were all sequenced from one sample in a study of blood T cells in healthy people across ages. The second PCR ran about 6 to 12 cycles with a sample-barcoded 5' primer and J-beta primers. TCRdb used MiXCR to reprocess the 5' RACE reads, holding one entry per CDR3 protein. The data show fewer than 2,000,000 distinct CDR3 sequences, with about 31% seen just once and approximately 10% held by the top ten. Sequencing was performed on blood. The receptor set was obtained from a woman aged 25 to 39 in good health.

This clonotype appeared a few times. V usage is TRBV11-1 and J usage is TRBJ1-2; D is ambiguous. Trimming cost V 5 bases and J 3 bases, with 22 bases left between them. This CDR3 contains 17 residues. Germline V CDR1 and CDR2: SGHAT, FQDESV (reference sequence). DNA of the CDR3: TGTGCCAGCAGCATTTCACCCGGGAGCCCTTGGGACTATGGCTACACCTTC. This encodes CASSISPGSPWDYGYTF.

Ten or more counts support this clonotype. The chain links TRBV7-2 to TRBJ2-1; D unresolved. In germline, CDR1 is SGHTA, CDR2 FQGNSA. The CDR3 runs to 16 residues. V was trimmed by 1 base and J by 3 bases, leaving 13 bases between them. CDR3 sequence: CASSLDVASRYNEQFF. CDR3 nucleotide sequence: TGTGCCAGCAGCTTAGATGTGGCTAGTCGCTACAATGAGCAGTTCTTC.

This clonotype was seen a handful of times. This chain joins TRBV6-6 and TRBJ2-3, with 8 bases fitting TRBD2. V shed 7 bases, J shed 6 bases, and the junction held 12 bases outside the gene matches. Germline V CDR1 and CDR2: MNHNY, SVGAGI (reference sequence). The CDR3 length is 15 residues. The CDR3 DNA reads TGTGCCAGCACCCCCCGGGCGGGGGGTAAGGATACGCAGTATTTT. As protein: CASTPRAGGKDTQYF.

This clonotype turned up a few times. The V call is TRBV6-2 or TRBV6-3, the J call TRBJ1-2; D is unresolved. CDR1 is MNHEY, CDR2 SVGEGT, per germline. V was shortened by 7 bases and J by 3 bases, with 12 bases between the two germline ends. This CDR3 comprises 13 residues. The CDR3 protein is CASTEPAHYGYTF. The DNA for the CDR3 is TGTGCCAGCACCGAACCGGCCCACTATGGCTACACCTTC.

V gene TRBV27 combines with J gene TRBJ1-6; no clear D gene. The germline CDR1 and CDR2 sequences are MNHEY and SMNVEV (reference sequence). The length of the CDR3 is 15 residues. Between the trimmed V and J ends, which lost 6 bases and 6 bases, there was a span of 15 bases. This chain's CDR3 is CASSLERWRNSPLHF. As DNA, the CDR3 is TGTGCCAGCAGCCTCGAACGGTGGCGTAATTCACCCCTCCACTTT.

The J gene is TRBJ2-3, the V gene TRBV7-9; D perhaps matches TRBD1 (5 bases). The V end was cut by 5 bases, the J end by 0 bases, with 15 bases between. Germline CDR1 reads SEHNR; CDR2 reads FQNEAQ (reference sequence). The CDR3 length is 16 residues. The CDR3 DNA reads as TGTGCCAGCAGCCCCCATTATGGGGCTAGCACAGATACGCAGTATTTT. It specifies CASSPHYGASTDTQYF.

This sequence joins TRBV14 and TRBJ2-1; D remains ambiguous. V dropped 2 bases and J dropped 7 bases, with 9 bases sitting between them. From germline, CDR1 is SGHDN and CDR2 FVKESK. This CDR3 has 13 amino acids. Here the CDR3 reads CASSQPLRNEQFF. DNA of the CDR3: TGTGCCAGCAGCCAACCACTAAGGAATGAGCAGTTCTTC. Full variable domain (rest looked up from reference TRBV14 and TRBJ2-1): EAGVTQFPSHSVIEKGQTVTLRCDPISGHDNLYWYRRVMGKEIKFLLHFVKESKQDESGMPNNRFLAERTGGTYSTLKVQPAELEDSGVYFCASSQPLRNEQFFGPGTRLTVL.

The CDR3 coding sequence is TGCGCCAGCAGACTCAGCTCCGGCACTGAGCAGTTCTTC. Amino acids: CASRLSSGTEQFF. The chain uses TRBV5-1 and TRBJ2-1, with no clear D. Germline-derived CDR1 and CDR2 are SGHRS and YFSETQ. The V and J ends lost 5 bases and 9 bases respectively, with 15 bases between them. There are 13 residues in the CDR3.

This clonotype was seen a few times. The J gene is TRBJ1-1, the V gene TRBV28, with no clear D. Germline values: CDR1 MDHEN, CDR2 SYDVKM. The CDR3 loop spans 12 amino acids. Trimming took off 10 bases at V and 1 base at J, with 10 bases between the two ends. For the CDR3, the DNA is TGTGCCACAGGAGATAAGAACACTGAAGCTTTCTTT. Translation gives CATGDKNTEAFF.

V is TRBV20-1 and J is TRBJ1-2; D remains ambiguous. The CDR3 is 15 residues long. Germline values: CDR1 DFQATT, CDR2 SNEGSKA (reference sequence). Trimming removed 0 bases at V and 4 bases at J, with 15 bases between. This CDR3 is CSARDSRPPGYGYTF. For the CDR3, the DNA is TGCAGTGCTAGAGATTCCCGACCGCCCGGCTATGGCTACACCTTC.

This clonotype was counted ten times or more. The chain recombines TRBV20-1 with TRBJ2-7; 8 bases line up with TRBD1. CDR1 is DFQATT, CDR2 SNEGSKA, per germline (reference sequence). The CDR3 contains 13 residues. The trim removed 5 bases at V and 7 bases at J, leaving 10 bases unmatched. In nucleotides, the CDR3 is TGCAGTGCTGGGGGACAGGCCCAGAGGGAGCAGTACTTC. This translates into CSAGGQAQREQYF.

The rearrangement joins TRBV6-1 to TRBJ1-5; TRBD1 might be the D (6 bases). The ends were cut back, 3 bases at V and 3 bases at J, with 15 bases in the middle. Germline V gene sequence: CDR1 MNHNS, CDR2 SASEGT. The CDR3 is 16 residues long. CDR3 region: CASSDTLGQFNQPQHF. In DNA form, the CDR3 reads TGTGCCAGCAGTGATACTTTGGGACAATTCAATCAGCCCCAGCATTTT.

The V call is TRBV20-1, the J call TRBJ2-1, with 11 positions matching TRBD2. J was trimmed by 0 bases and V by 0 bases; bases with no gene match: 4. The CDR3 spans 17 residues. Germline assignment: CDR1 DFQATT and CDR2 SNEGSKA (reference sequence). CDR3 sequence reads: CSARDLSGGGSYNEQFF. CDR3 in DNA: TGCAGTGCTAGAGACCTTAGCGGGGGGGGCTCCTACAATGAGCAGTTCTTC.